Here is one TCR beta chain with its context. Antigen unknown. Germline V gene lookup returns CDR1 SGHNT and CDR2 YYREEE (reference sequence). V was pared by 4 bases and J by 0 bases, with 13 bases between. This CDR3 spans 15 amino acids. Both about-4-week and about-12-week second-dose recipients were combined. Assay: immunoSEQ multiplex PCR; the TCRdb copy retains only in-frame clones and omits some. The sample has 89,000 or so clones; 75% to 95% are singletons. This specimen comes from a study of T cell responses to AZD1222 COVID-19 vaccine. The study's findings and limits: Mapped onto spike, vaccine-associated CD4 TCRs spanned it and were dominant at 160-218 and 743-854. Only six or seven AZD1222 recipients were seropositive at baseline. Repertoire collection took place solely once the T cell response had peaked.

This TCR was sampled from an adult who received the AZD1222 COVID-19 vaccine. The sequenced sample was peripheral blood, obtained 28 days after the second AZD1222 dose. J is TRBJ1-2 and V is TRBV5-4; D gene ambiguous. Here the CDR3 reads CASSPVASANYGYTF. The CDR3 DNA reads as TGTGCCAGCAGCCCGGTGGCATCTGCTAACTATGGCTACACCTTC. The variable domain in full, completed from reference TRBV5-4 and TRBJ1-2, reads ETGVTQSPTHLIKTRGQQVTLRCSSQSGHNTVSWYQQALGQGPQFIFQYYREEENGRGNFPPRFSGLQFPNYSSELNVNALELDDSALYLCASSPVASANYGYTFGSGTRLTVV.